The present TCR beta chain was sequenced within a study of cytomegalovirus exposure and HLA in healthy donors. The V gene end was trimmed by 5 bases and the J gene end by 0 bases; junction bases not matched to a gene: 8. The CDR3 loop spans 17 amino acids. Germline loops: CDR1 ENHRY, CDR2 SYGVKD. PCR involved 60 Vbeta and 13 Jbeta primers. Some clones are missing from TCRdb's copy, which holds only in-frame ones; the method was immunoSEQ multiplex PCR. The repertoire includes fewer than 200,000 clones, roughly 80% of them detected once, and 0.77% sits in the top ten. Study outcomes and limitations: In vitro experiments confirmed that a few CMV-associated chains were specific for CMV antigens.

With respect to this clone: What it binds is unknown.

The chain is built from TRBV10-3 and TRBJ2-2, with 8 bases aligning to TRBD2. The sequence was obtained from a woman in her late teens or twenties in good health and CMV-seronegative. What was sequenced was PBMCs. CDR3 coding DNA: TGTGCCATCAGTACCTTAGGACTAGCAGCGAACACCGGGGAGCTGTTTTTT. As protein: CAISTLGLAANTGELFF.